This T cell receptor beta chain stems from a study of T cell responses to AZD1222 COVID-19 vaccine. General study points: Donors skewed white British and female; clonal diversity was possibly underestimated.

CDR3 length equals 13 residues. Per the germline V gene, CDR1 is KGHSH and CDR2 is LQKENI. V lost 4 bases, J lost 4 bases, and 8 bases lay in between. With regard to this clone: Its target is unknown.

It was second doses at about 4 or about 12 weeks that were pooled. Only in-frame clones appear in the TCRdb table, and some are missing; sequencing was by immunoSEQ multiplex PCR. The table has approximately 130,000 clones, 89% seen once. The sequencing used peripheral blood, collected 28 days after the second AZD1222 dose. The J gene is TRBJ1-5, the V gene TRBV18; weak D call: TRBD1 (5 bases). The sequence was obtained from an adult who received the AZD1222 COVID-19 vaccine. As DNA, the CDR3 is TGTGCCAGCTCACAGGGGACTAATCAGCCCCAGCATTTT. Protein: CASSQGTNQPQHF.